A selection of T cell receptor beta chains follows, all from one sample in a study of blood T cell repertoires in COVID-19. Repertoires were generated with immunoSEQ multiplex PCR, while TCRdb's copy carries only in-frame clones and drops some. The repertoire holds 190,000 or so clones, with 89% as singletons. Sequenced: PBMCs or T cells enriched from blood (not recorded which). These receptors originate from a woman aged 18 to 35 who had recovered from COVID-19. Each CDR3 is given with its conserved first and last residue. A row's size may be missing; if present it is once, few, many or a size class.

-,TRBJ2-1,TRBV2,CASMGLAGVGEQFF
-,TRBJ2-7,TRBV27,CASSPSRGGEYEQYF
-,TRBJ1-2,TRBV21-1,CASSKLTGANYGYTF
-,TRBJ2-3,TRBV11-2,CASTATGDRQYF
few,TRBJ1-3,TRBV4-1,CASSPDSPGRNTIYF
-,TRBJ1-6,TRBV7-9,CASSESGSNSPLHF
-,TRBJ2-6,TRBV27,CASTQRDRPSGANVLTF
-,TRBJ1-2,TRBV6-5,CASRPAGTEGYGYTF
-,TRBJ1-3,TRBV3-1/TRBV3-2,CASSHSSGTGTLSSGNTIYF
-,TRBJ2-7,TRBV15,CATSKKAPGQGSDEQYF
-,TRBJ2-1,TRBV5-1,CASSLEGSSSYNEQFF
-,TRBJ2-1,TRBV10-2,CASSGQGVQVNEQFF
-,TRBJ1-5,TRBV7-9,CASSFSFGQGAGQPQHF
-,TRBJ1-2,TRBV7-8,CASSLGLVEGQGYGYTF